This TCR beta chain was recorded in a study of cytomegalovirus exposure and HLA in healthy donors (dated by TCRdb to 2016 to 2017). Background on the whole study: According to an earlier analysis of around 600 of the donors, about 179 million T cells yielded over 90 million unique TCR beta sequences and around 300 Gb of sequence data. Using immunosequencing, the study profiled T cell repertoires from 500 to 800 subjects and related those repertoires to cytomegalovirus serostatus. The number of typed donors differed by locus: about 629-630 for A, B, C, DRB1 and DQB1; some 500 for DQA1; some 590 for DPA1; and some 450 for DPB1. In a later analysis, previously published TCR beta repertoires from about 640 donors were re-analyzed and high-resolution HLA genotyping was added so that TCR occurrence patterns could be studied. The later analysis used no new phenotypic data to find candidate immune exposures, relying instead on TCR beta sequences and their occurrence across donors. In an earlier analysis of 587 of the donors, high-throughput TCR beta sequencing was used to judge whether each TCR beta V gene segment behaved as functional or pseudogenic. Because of strong linkage in the cohort, 5 or 6 DR-DQ haplotypes were treated as single units for association and clustering. Every discovery cohort repertoire had been produced on one sequencing platform. To predict cytomegalovirus infection status, the study combined high-throughput TCR immunosequencing, statistical association of individual TCRs with disease status, and machine learning. Among a few hundred genotyped donors of the cohort, an average of approximately 230,000 unique TCR beta nucleotide sequences were sequenced per donor, roughly 18% of them non-productive. A later genetic analysis took genome-wide SNP genotypes for about 65% of the 666 donors and used that subset as a discovery cohort. HLA typing covered class I and class II loci at four-digit resolution. Roughly 290 gigabases of sequencing data and 70 million to 95 million unique TCR sequences made up an early release that covered 500 to 700 HLA-typed donors. Among the roughly 390 genotyped donors, roughly 80% belonged to the genetic ancestry cluster associated with self-reported Caucasian donors. Donor age, sex, ethnicity and CMV serostatus were compiled alongside the repertoire data. The aim of the study was to test whether cataloging public T cell receptors could identify signatures of past pathogen exposure. Along with the approximately 600-subject first cohort, a separate validation cohort of over a hundred different subjects was used.

The library was built by means of the immunoSEQ multiplex PCR assay. The multiplex PCR relied on a mix of 60 forward primers for TCR Vbeta segments and 13 reverse primers for TCR Jbeta segments. The CDR3 region of rearranged TCR beta genes was amplified from genomic DNA by a multiplex PCR assay. On the Illumina HiSeq System, the amplified TCR beta libraries were sequenced as 87-base-pair reads. As for the authors' bioinformatics: In a later analysis, tens of millions of unique TCR beta chains were counted across the 666 repertoires, and around 10 million of these chains were shared by at least two donors. A nearest-neighbor algorithm error-corrected the raw reads and collapsed the reads into unique sequences, merging closely related sequences to remove PCR and sequencing errors. V, D and J gene segments were assigned by aligning CDR3 sequences to IMGT reference sequences. For a sequence to be retained, a match of at least six nucleotides to both a V gene segment and a J gene segment was required. Rearrangements were classified as productive when the CDR3 lacked stop codons and remained in frame with V and J, and all other rearrangements were classified as non-productive. Following IMGT convention, CDR3 was defined as the stretch from the second conserved V-encoded cysteine to the conserved J-encoded phenylalanine. The earlier analysis of about 500 of the donors excluded sequences that lacked an unambiguous match to a single V gene segment. In an earlier analysis of 587 of the donors, V segments were called functional above 56.7% productive rearrangements and were called segregating when the between-donor standard deviation exceeded 5%. A statistical classification framework was built to diagnose cytomegalovirus status from the catalog of TCR beta chain sequences. A later analysis assigned V and J genes by comparing TCR nucleotide sequences with IMGT/GENE-DB human TR gene sequences. In a later analysis, CDR3 sequences and most-parsimonious VDJ recombination scenarios were assigned using the TCRdist pipeline. In a later analysis, every TCR beta chain was defined by the combination of its CDR3 amino acid sequence and its V-gene family, and reads without a unique V-gene family were dropped. In a later analysis, a few hundred highly shared, low-generation-probability nucleotide sequences were removed to address suspected cross-contamination and a sequencing artifact. A later analysis calculated a clonal expansion index for each public chain from normalized within-repertoire ranks of inferred template counts. Generation probabilities in a later analysis came from a VDJ recombination model fitted to out-of-frame rearrangements, and those results were checked against IGoR. In a later analysis, TCR-TCR, TCR-HLA and TCR-CMV co-occurrence was scored with hypergeometric tests, and a repertoire-size bias correction was applied to TCR pairs. In a later analysis, false discovery rates were estimated by permuting HLA or CMV assignments 20 times. A later analysis grouped co-occurring TCRs with DBSCAN, adding TCRdist sequence similarity when clustering within HLA-allele-positive subsets. Co-occurrence clustering excluded repertoires with fewer than 30,000 or more than 120,000 public chains, plus five with anomalous nucleotide sharing. This is the immuneACCESS table as TCRdb keeps it, with only in-frame sequences that have V and J called. A part of the clones is gone; compared with another copy, unresolved V genes explain less than half, and the rest is unexplained. That table is the source of V, J and clone size, and D and trimming were worked out from the DNA. For this sample there are some 160,000 clones; around nine tenths appear just once. The ten largest clones capture about 2.1% of the sample.

Details on this clone: What this receptor recognizes is not known. No base-level quality is on record; no much larger clone is a single base apart.

The cohort was made up of hundreds of healthy bone marrow donors. At the time of sampling, all cohort members were nominally healthy, though unrecorded immune exposures were likely present. The donor was CMV seronegative and was included in the group of 352 seronegative cohort members. Each donor provided a peripheral blood sample, and peripheral blood mononuclear cells were used for TCR beta sequencing. The Qiagen DNeasy Blood Extraction Kit was used to extract genomic DNA from the blood cell samples. Results the study describes overall, beyond this receptor: In a later genetic analysis, a missense DCLRE1C variant was associated with V-gene and J-gene trimming of TCR beta chains, and the association was replicated in an independent cohort. Immune exposure information for the cohort was limited to CMV serostatus. According to the authors, the approach could potentially be generalized to other disease states and immunological phenotypes. Most TCR sequences were seen in very few donors, while some public TCRs were found in many individuals. The study gave a list of roughly 150 TCR beta chains associated with cytomegalovirus. A cluster of highly shared sequence variants was judged likely to be a technical artifact of the sequencing pipeline. Specific HLA alleles were associated with 15,000 to 20,000 TCR beta sequences at a false discovery rate of 0.05 in a later analysis. In vitro tests confirmed that a few of the cytomegalovirus-associated TCR beta chains recognize cytomegalovirus antigens. Most CMV-associated TCR beta chains appeared to be HLA-restricted in a later analysis, and the HLA associations seemed to be driven largely by CMV exposure. According to a later analysis, TCR association rates differed among HLA loci, with DRB1 alleles showing the most associated TCRs and HLA-C alleles showing the fewest. An earlier analysis of around 540 of the donors showed that most TCR beta V segments appeared in productive rearrangements either about 90% or about 30% of the time, which broadly matched IMGT annotations. In a later analysis, several top co-occurrence clusters were reported to appear linked to parvovirus B19, influenza, CMV and Epstein-Barr virus. Sequencing depth was assumed to be roughly uniform across donors in the presence/absence analyses, though that assumption may not hold. The classifier was reported to diagnose cytomegalovirus status with high specificity and sensitivity in both the original cohort and the validation cohort. Because some donors lacked HLA typing at each locus, the association tests relied only on the typed subset. In a later genetic analysis, fewer N-insertions in productive TCRs were reported among donors in an Asian-associated ancestry cluster than the approximately 710-donor mean. A later analysis found that HLA-associated TCR beta chains were more clonally expanded and had lower generation probabilities than equally common non-associated chains. A further reported finding was that TCR beta sequences accurately predicted the HLA-A and HLA-B alleles for most subjects in the first cohort. Strong co-occurrence of HLA alleles, especially DR and DQ, made assigning TCR associations to individual alleles difficult. Correlated functional status among segregating V segments might be attributable to linkage disequilibrium, but an unknown experimental factor could not be ruled out. The earlier analysis of about 600 of the donors excluded around 17 rarely observed V segments, including chromosome 9 orphons, because counts were too low. This cohort had only TCR beta chains sequenced, and the lack of alpha or paired-chain data limited which features could be detected. Some IMGT-functional V segments, including TRBV6-2 and TRBV6-3, could not be told apart with the 87-base-pair reads, so those segments were excluded.

From its cysteine to its phenylalanine, the CDR3 spans 15 amino acids. Of all the DNA, just the CDR3 is kept, 45 bases in frame from base 1. CDR1 MNHEY and CDR2 SVGAGI were looked up in the germline V gene. V ends up 0 bases short and J 5 bases short, with an unmatched junction base count of 3. Rearrangement joined TRBV6-5 to TRBJ2-3, with TRBD2 identical over 9 junction bases. The material sequenced was PBMCs. The TCR was taken from a woman between 18 and 29 years old in good health and CMV-seronegative. This receptor has the CDR3 CASSYSSGSQDTQYF. The sequenced DNA is TGTGCCAGCAGTTACTCTAGCGGGAGTCAAGATACGCAGTATTTT.